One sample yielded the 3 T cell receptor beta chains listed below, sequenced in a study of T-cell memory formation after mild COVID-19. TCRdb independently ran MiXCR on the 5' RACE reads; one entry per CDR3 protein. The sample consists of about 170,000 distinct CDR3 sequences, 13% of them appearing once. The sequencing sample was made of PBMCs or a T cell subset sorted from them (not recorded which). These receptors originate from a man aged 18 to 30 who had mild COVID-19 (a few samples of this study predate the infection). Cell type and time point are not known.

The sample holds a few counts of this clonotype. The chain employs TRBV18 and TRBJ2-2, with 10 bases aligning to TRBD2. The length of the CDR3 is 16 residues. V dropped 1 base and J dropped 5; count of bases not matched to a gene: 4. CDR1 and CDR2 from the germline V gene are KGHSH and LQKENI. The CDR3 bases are TGTGCCAGCTCACCACGCCTAGCGGGGGAGACCGGGGAGCTGTTTTTT. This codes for CASSPRLAGETGELFF.

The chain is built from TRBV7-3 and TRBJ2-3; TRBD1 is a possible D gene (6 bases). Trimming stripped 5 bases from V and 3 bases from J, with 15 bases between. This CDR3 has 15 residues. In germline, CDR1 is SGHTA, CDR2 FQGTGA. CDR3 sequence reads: CASSPQPRGTDTQYF. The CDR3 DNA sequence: TGTGCCAGCAGCCCCCAGCCTAGGGGGACAGATACGCAGTATTTT.

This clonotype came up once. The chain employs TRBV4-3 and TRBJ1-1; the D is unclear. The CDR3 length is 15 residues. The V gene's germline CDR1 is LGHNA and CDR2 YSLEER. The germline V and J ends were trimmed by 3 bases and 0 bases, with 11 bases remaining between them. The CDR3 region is CASSQAQIMNTEAFF. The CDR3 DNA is TGCGCCAGCAGCCAGGCTCAAATCATGAACACTGAAGCTTTCTTT.